This T cell receptor beta chain was documented in a study of cytomegalovirus exposure and HLA in healthy donors. Study-level findings and limits: An Asian-associated ancestry cluster reportedly showed fewer N-insertions than the approximately 660-donor mean in a later analysis.

This clone has only one observation. The antigen is unknown. A multiplex PCR was run with 60 Vbeta primers and 13 Jbeta primers. The assay was immunoSEQ multiplex PCR, and TCRdb's table has in-frame clones only and misses some. The table shows about 120,000 clones, with 55% to 65% occurring only once. The V gene end was trimmed by 4 bases and the J gene end by 6 bases; junction bases not matched to a gene: 12. CDR3 length: 15 residues. The V gene's germline CDR1 is SGDLS and CDR2 YYNGEE. The sequenced sample consisted of PBMCs. This clonotype originated in a woman in her 40s in good health and CMV-seropositive. The chain couples TRBV9 to TRBJ1-2; the match to TRBD1 covers 7 bases. In DNA form, the CDR3 reads TGTGCCAGCAGCCCCTACACCGGGACAGCAAATGGCTACACCTTC. It translates to CASSPYTGTANGYTF.